The text below deals with one TCR beta chain. TCRdb ran MiXCR on the 5' RACE reads and lists one entry per CDR3 protein. The sample records 15,000 to 20,000 distinct CDR3 sequences, roughly 71% being singletons. This sample is drawn from a study of identical twins. The clonotype was recovered from a woman aged 18-29 years in good health. This table probably holds off-target reads from a library built for another chain. Sequencing was carried out using memory (CD45RO+) T cells sorted from blood.

CDR3 nucleotides: TGTGCCAGCAGTGCCGGACTAGCGGGAATGGAGACCCAGTACTTC. It is translated as CASSAGLAGMETQYF. V and J are TRBV6-2 or TRBV6-3 and TRBJ2-5, with 12 bases fitting TRBD2. The CDR3 totals 15 residues. Trimming took 5 bases from V and 5 from J; bases not matched to a gene: 6. Germline V gene data show CDR1 as MNHEY and CDR2 as SVGEGT.